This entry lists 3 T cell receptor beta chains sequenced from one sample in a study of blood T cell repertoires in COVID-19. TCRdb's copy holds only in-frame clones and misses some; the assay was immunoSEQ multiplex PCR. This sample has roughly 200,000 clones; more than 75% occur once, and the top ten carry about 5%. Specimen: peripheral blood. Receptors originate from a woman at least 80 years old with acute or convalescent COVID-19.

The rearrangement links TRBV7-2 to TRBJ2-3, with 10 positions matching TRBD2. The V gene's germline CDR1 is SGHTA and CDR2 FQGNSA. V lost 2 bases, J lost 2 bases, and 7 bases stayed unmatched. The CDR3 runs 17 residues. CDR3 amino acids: CASSLLASGSITDTQYF. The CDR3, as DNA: TGTGCCAGCAGCTTACTTGCTAGCGGGAGTATCACAGATACGCAGTATTTT.

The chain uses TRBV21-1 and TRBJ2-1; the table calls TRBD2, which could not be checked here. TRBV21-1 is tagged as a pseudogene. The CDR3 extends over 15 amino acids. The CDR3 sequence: CASSTCSGRGDEQFF. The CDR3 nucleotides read TGTGCCAGCAGCACATGTAGCGGGAGAGGCGATGAGCAGTTCTTC.

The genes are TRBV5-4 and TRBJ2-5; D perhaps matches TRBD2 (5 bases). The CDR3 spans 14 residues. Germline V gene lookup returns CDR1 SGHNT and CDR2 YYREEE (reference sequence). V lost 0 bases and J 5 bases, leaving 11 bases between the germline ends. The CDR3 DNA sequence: TGTGCCAGCAGCTTGGCTTCTGGCGGGGAGACCCAGTACTTC. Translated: CASSLASGGETQYF.